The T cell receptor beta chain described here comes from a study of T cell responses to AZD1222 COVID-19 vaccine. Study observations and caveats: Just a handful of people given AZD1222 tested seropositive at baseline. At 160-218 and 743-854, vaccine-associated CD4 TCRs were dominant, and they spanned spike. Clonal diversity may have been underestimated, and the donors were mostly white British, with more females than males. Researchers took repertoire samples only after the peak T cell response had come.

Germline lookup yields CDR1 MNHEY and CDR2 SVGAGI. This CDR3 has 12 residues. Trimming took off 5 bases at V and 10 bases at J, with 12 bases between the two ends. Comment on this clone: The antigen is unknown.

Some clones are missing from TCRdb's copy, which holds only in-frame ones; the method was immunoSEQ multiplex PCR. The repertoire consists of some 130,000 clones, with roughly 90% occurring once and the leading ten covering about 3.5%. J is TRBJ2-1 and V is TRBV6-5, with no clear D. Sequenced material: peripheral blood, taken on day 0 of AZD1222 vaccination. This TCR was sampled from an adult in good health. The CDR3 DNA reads TGTGCCAGCAGTCCCCGTGGGGTCGAGCAGTTCTTC. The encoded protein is CASSPRGVEQFF.